The clone carrying this TCR beta chain was seen a handful of times. The time point was: newly diagnosed GD, antithyroid drugs for less than 3 months. RNA isolated from PBMCs was used to make the TCR library. V dropped 0 bases and J dropped 4 bases, with 15 bases sitting between them. The CDR3 is made up of 17 amino acids. From germline, CDR1 is MGHRA and CDR2 YSYEKL. The data stem from a study of regulatory T cells in long-lasting Graves disease. Construction of TCR beta libraries relied on iRepertoire HTBI primers and on Arm-PCR targeting CDR3 regions. From the multiplex PCR reads, TCRdb called clonotypes with MiXCR, one entry per CDR3 protein. The data contain 500,000 to 700,000 distinct CDR3 sequences, about 16% of them singletons. The data were also submitted as part of a second study, on T cells in Graves' hyperthyroidism and ophthalmopathy.

This chain uses TRBV4-1 with TRBJ2-2, with TRBD1 as a possible D gene (6 bases). This sequence originates from a woman younger than 45 with Graves disease. This material consisted of peripheral blood mononuclear cells (PBMCs), taken at new diagnosis, from a patient treated with antithyroid drugs. For the CDR3, the DNA is TGCGCCAGCAGCCAAGATTTGGGACAAAGGATCACCGGGGAGCTGTTTTTT. Protein product: CASSQDLGQRITGELFF.